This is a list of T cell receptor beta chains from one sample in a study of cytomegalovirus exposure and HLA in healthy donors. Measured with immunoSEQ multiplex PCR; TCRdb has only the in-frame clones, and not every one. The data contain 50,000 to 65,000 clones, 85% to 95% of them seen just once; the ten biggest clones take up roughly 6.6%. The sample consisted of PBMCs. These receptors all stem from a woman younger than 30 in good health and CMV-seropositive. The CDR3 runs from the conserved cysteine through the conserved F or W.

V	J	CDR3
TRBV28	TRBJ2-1	CASSLWDKNNEQFF
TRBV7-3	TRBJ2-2	CASSLTGVPMSGELFF
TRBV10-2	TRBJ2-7	CASKQLAGTYEQYF
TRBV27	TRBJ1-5	CASSSGGQPQHF
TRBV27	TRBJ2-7	CASTFKGDRSHKAYEQYF
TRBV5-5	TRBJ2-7	CASSYNSLTYEQYF
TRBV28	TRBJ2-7	CASSLGLTSGFSYEQYF
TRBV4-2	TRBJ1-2	CASSQVTGQKSAYTF
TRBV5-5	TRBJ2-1	CASSQEASLFLHEQFF
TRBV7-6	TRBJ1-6	CASSLYNRGGSPLHF
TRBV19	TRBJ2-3	CASSPLAGADTQYF
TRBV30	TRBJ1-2	CAWSVRGTGGSGYTF
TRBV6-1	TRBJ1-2	CASRGLYGYTF